This TCR beta chain was sequenced during a study of cytomegalovirus exposure and HLA in healthy donors. Across the whole study: As an earlier analysis found, about 200 million T cells yielded approximately 110 million unique TCR beta sequences. Study-wide results and caveats: Follow-up analysis later connected one missense variant in DCLRE1C with trimming of TCR beta V- and J-genes. Reports indicated that the classifier achieved high specificity and sensitivity in diagnosing cytomegalovirus status.

In regard to this clone: What it binds is not known.

The CDR3 has 14 residues. CDR1 and CDR2 from the germline V gene are MGHDK and SYGVNS. Trimming removed 6 bases at V and 4 bases at J, with 12 bases between. The primer mix had 60 Vbeta and 13 Jbeta primers. The assay was immunoSEQ multiplex PCR, and TCRdb's table has in-frame clones only and misses some. The listing contains 150,000 or so clones. Sequenced: PBMCs. The sequence came from a woman aged 40 to 50 in good health and CMV-seropositive. The rearrangement uses TRBV25-1 and TRBJ1-4; weak D call: TRBD1 (5 bases). The CDR3 region has the DNA TGTGCCAGCAGCAAACCGGGGGTTAATGAAAAACTGTTTTTT. Its translation: CASSKPGVNEKLFF.